This T cell receptor (beta chain) was observed in a study of cytomegalovirus exposure and HLA in healthy donors. Regarding the study as a whole: A few chains linked to CMV were shown in vitro to be specific for CMV antigens. Most TCR sequences showed up rarely, but some public TCRs showed up in many donors. Per published reports, the classifier diagnosed cytomegalovirus status with high specificity and sensitivity. The listing of 160 or so TCR beta chains classed them as cytomegalovirus-associated.

Sequenced by immunoSEQ multiplex PCR; TCRdb stores in-frame clones only, minus some. Among around 150,000 clones, approximately 86% were seen once, and the ten largest hold approximately 2%. Worth noting for this clone: Its antigen is not identified.

The germline CDR1 and CDR2 sequences are SEHNR and FQNEAQ (reference sequence). The CDR3 is 16 residues long. Trimming removed 3 bases from V and 3 bases from J, with 17 bases in between. The origin of this receptor is a woman aged 18-30 years in good health and CMV-seronegative. The sample was PBMCs. The chain carries TRBV7-9 and TRBJ2-5; D is perhaps TRBD1 (6 bases). Here the CDR3 DNA reads TGTGCCAGCAGCTTCCCAAGGGGGACGGATAAAGAGACCCAGTACTTC. Its protein product is CASSFPRGTDKETQYF.